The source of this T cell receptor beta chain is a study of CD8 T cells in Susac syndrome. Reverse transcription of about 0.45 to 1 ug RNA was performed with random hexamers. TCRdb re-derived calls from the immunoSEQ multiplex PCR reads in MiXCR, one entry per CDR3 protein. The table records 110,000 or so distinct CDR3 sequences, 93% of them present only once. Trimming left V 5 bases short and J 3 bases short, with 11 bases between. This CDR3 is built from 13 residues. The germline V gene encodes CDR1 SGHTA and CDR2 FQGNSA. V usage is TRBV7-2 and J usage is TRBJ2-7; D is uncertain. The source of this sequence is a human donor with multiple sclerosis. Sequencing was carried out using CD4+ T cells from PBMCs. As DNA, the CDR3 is TGTGCCAGCAGCGCTCACAATAACTACGAGCAGTACTTC. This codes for CASSAHNNYEQYF.